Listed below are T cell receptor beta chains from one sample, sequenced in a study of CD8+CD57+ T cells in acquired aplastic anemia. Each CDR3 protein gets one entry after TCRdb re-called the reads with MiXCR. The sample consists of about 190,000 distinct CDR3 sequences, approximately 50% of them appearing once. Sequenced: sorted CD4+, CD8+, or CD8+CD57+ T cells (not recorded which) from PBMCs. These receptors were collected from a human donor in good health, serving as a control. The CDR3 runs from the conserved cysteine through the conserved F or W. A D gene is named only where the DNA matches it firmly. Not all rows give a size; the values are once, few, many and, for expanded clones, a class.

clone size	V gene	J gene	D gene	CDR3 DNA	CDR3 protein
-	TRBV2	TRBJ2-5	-	TGTGCCAGCAACACTCGGGAAGGCGGGACCCAGTACTTC	CASNTREGGTQYF
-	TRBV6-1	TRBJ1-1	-	TGTGCCAGCAGGGAGCCGGGACGGGAGAACACTGAAGCTTTCTTT	CASREPGRENTEAFF
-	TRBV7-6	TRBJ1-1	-	TGTGCCAGCAGCACCAGGTCGGGGACTGAAGCTTTCTTT	CASSTRSGTEAFF
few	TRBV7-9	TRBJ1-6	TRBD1	TGTGCCACCAGCACCCAGGTTGGACAGGCGAATTCACCCCTCCACTTT	CATSTQVGQANSPLHF
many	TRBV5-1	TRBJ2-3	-	TGCGCCAGCAGCTTGTTAGGGATCACAGATACGCAGTATTTT	CASSLLGITDTQYF
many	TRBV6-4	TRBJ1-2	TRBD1	TGTGCCAGCAGTGCAGGGGGCGGCTATGGCTACACCTTC	CASSAGGGYGYTF
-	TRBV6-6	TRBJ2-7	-	TGTGCCAGCAGTTACCGGGGGGCAGGCTACGAGCAGTACTTC	CASSYRGAGYEQYF
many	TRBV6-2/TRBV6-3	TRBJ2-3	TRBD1	TGTGCCAGCAGTTACTCGAACCGGGGACAGGGACGGACAGATACGCAGTATTTT	CASSYSNRGQGRTDTQYF
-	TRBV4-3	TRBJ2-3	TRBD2	TGCGCCAGCAGCCAAGAGCTAGCGGGGTTCGGTTCCACAGATACGCAGTATTTT	CASSQELAGFGSTDTQYF
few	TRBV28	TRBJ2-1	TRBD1	TGTGCCAGCAGTTTCACAGGGGCCCCAAGGATTTTCTTC	CASSFTGAPRIFF
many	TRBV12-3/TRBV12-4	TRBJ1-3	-	TGTGCCAGCAGTTCGACGGCCTACTCTGGAAACACCATATATTTT	CASSSTAYSGNTIYF
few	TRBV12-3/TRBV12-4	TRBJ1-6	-	TGTGCCAGCAGTTTACAGCCGGTGGGGTCACCCCTCCACTTT	CASSLQPVGSPLHF
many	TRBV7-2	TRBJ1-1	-	TGTGCCAGCAGCTTTCTCTCTAAGGGGACTGAAGCTTTCTTT	CASSFLSKGTEAFF
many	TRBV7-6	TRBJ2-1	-	TGTGCCAGCAGCTGGGGGGGGGGCTTTAAGCATTTAGACAATGAGCAGTTCTTC	CASSWGGGFKHLDNEQFF
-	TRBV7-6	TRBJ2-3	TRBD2	TGTGCCAGCAGCTTAGGCGGGAGGGAAACAGATACGCAGTATTTT	CASSLGGRETDTQYF
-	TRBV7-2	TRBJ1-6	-	TGTGCCAGCAGCTTAGTCTATGGGAGTAGCTCCTATAATTCACCCCTCCACTTT	CASSLVYGSSSYNSPLHF
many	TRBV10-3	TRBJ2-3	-	TGTGCCATCAGTGAGTTGACCCTGAGAGGGGGCACAGATACGCAGTATTTT	CAISELTLRGGTDTQYF
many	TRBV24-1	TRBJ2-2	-	TGTGCCACCAGTGATTCGGGAACCCCCCCCGGGGAGCTGTTTTTT	CATSDSGTPPGELFF
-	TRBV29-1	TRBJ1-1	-	TGCAGCGTTGCGTTACAGGGACAAGGGAAGATCGGAGCTTTCTTT	CSVALQGQGKIGAFF
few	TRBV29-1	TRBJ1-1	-	TGCAGCGTTGGGGGGTTAGGTCACACTGAAGCTTTCTTT	CSVGGLGHTEAFF
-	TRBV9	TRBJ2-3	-	TGTGCCAGCAGCGAAGGAGTACCCAGCACAGATACGCAGTATTTT	CASSEGVPSTDTQYF
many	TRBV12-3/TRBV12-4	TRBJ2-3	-	TGTGCCAGCAGTTTTCGGGGGGCTAGCACAGATACGCAGTATTTT	CASSFRGASTDTQYF
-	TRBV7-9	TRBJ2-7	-	TGTGCCAGCAGCTTCCAGTACGAGCAGTACTTC	CASSFQYEQYF
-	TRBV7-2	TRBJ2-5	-	TGTGCCAGCAGCTTAGTGGGGGGCCGAGCGCAAGAGACCCAGTACTTC	CASSLVGGRAQETQYF
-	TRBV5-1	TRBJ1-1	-	TGCGCCAGCAGCTTGAGGCAGGAGAACACTGAAGCTTTCTTT	CASSLRQENTEAFF
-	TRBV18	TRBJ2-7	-	TGTGCCAGCTCACCAGGTTTGGGGAACGACGAGCAGTACTTC	CASSPGLGNDEQYF
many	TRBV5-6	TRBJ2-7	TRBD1	TGTGCCAGCAGCTTCGGATCCGGGACAGAAGGATACGAGCAGTACTTC	CASSFGSGTEGYEQYF
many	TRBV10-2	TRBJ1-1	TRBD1	TGCGCCAGCAGCCTACAGGGGGCGCACACTGAAGCTTTCTTT	CASSLQGAHTEAFF
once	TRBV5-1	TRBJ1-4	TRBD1	TGCGCCAGCAGCAACCCAGGGGGTGAAGAACTGTTTTTT	CASSNPGGEELFF
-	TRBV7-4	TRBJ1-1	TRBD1	TGTGCCAGCAGCGTACAAGGGGGCGGTGATGAAGCTTTCTTT	CASSVQGGGDEAFF
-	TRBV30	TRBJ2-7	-	TGTGCCTGGGCCAGTGGGGGGGCAGGGGTGGCCTACGAGCAGTACTTC	CAWASGGAGVAYEQYF
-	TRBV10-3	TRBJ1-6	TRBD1	TGTGCCAGCAGTACAAGGGACAGCAATTCACCCCTCCACTTT	CASSTRDSNSPLHF
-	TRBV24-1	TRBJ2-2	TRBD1	TGTGCCACCAGTGGACAGGGGGCAGGAAACACCGGGGAGCTGTTTTTT	CATSGQGAGNTGELFF
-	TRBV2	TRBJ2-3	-	TGTGCCAGCAAAAGGGAGGGGGCTACGCAGTATTTT	CASKREGATQYF
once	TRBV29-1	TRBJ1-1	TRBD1	TGCAGCGTGGGACAGGGGGCTGAAGCTTTCTTT	CSVGQGAEAFF
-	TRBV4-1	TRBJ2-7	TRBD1	TGCGCCAGCAGGTCGGGACAGACGGGCGAGCAGTACTTC	CASRSGQTGEQYF
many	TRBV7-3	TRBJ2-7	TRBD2	TGTGCCAGCAGCTCCATAGCGGGGAGCTCCTACGAGCAGTACTTC	CASSSIAGSSYEQYF
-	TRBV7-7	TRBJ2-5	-	TGTGCTAGCAGCGTAATGTTAGGGGAGACCCAGTACTTC	CASSVMLGETQYF
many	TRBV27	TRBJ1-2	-	TGTGCCAGCACCTCGGTGGGAGGCTATGGCTACACCTTC	CASTSVGGYGYTF
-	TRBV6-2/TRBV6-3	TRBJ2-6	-	TGTGCCAGCAGTTACCGCTTTGGGGCCAACGTCCTGACTTTC	CASSYRFGANVLTF
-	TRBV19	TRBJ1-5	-	TGTGCCAGTAAGTACGATCATCAAATCAATCAGCCCCAGCATTTT	CASKYDHQINQPQHF
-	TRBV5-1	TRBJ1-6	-	TGCGCCAGCAGCCTGACAGAAAATTCACCCCTCCACTTT	CASSLTENSPLHF
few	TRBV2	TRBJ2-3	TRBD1	TGTGCCAGCTCACATACCGGGACAGGGTCTAGCACAGATACGCAGTATTTT	CASSHTGTGSSTDTQYF
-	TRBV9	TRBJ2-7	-	TGTGCCAGCAGCCCAGGGAGTCCAATGACTGCGGGGTCCTACGAGCAGTACTTC	CASSPGSPMTAGSYEQYF
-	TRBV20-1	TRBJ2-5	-	TGCAGTGCTAGCCGACAACTGCAAGAGACCCAGTACTTC	CSASRQLQETQYF
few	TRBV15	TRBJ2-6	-	TGTGCCACCAGCAGAGCCACAGGCTCTGGGGCCAACGTCCTGACTTTC	CATSRATGSGANVLTF
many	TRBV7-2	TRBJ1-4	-	TGTGCCAGCAGCCCATCCCTGTTAGAGGAAAAACTGTTTTTT	CASSPSLLEEKLFF
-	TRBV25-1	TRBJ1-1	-	TGTGCCAGCAGTGAAATGAACACTGAAGCTTTCTTT	CASSEMNTEAFF